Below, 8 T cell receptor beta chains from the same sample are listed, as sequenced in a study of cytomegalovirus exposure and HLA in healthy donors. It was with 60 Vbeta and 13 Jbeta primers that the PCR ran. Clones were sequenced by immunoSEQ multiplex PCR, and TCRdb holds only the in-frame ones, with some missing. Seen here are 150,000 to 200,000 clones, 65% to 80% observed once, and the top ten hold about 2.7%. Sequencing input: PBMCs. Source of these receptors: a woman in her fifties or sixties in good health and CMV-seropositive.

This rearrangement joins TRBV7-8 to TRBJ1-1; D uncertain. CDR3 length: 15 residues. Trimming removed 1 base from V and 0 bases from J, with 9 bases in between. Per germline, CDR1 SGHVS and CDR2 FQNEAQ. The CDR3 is CASSLDAGMNTEAFF. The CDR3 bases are TGTGCCAGCAGCTTAGACGCGGGGATGAACACTGAAGCTTTCTTT.

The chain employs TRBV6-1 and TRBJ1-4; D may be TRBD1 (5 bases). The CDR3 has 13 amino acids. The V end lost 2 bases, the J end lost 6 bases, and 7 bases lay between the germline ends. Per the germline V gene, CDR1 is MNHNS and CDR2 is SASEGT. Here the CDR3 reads CASSELGDEKLFF. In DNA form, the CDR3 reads TGTGCCAGCAGTGAATTAGGGGATGAAAAACTGTTTTTT.

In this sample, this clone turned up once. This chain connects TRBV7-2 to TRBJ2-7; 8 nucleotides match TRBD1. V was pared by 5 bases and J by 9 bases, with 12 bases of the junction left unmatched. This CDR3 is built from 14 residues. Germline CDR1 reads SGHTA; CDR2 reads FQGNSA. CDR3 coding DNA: TGTGCCAGCAGCATACAGGGGGACGTCAGCGCGCAGTACTTC. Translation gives CASSIQGDVSAQYF.

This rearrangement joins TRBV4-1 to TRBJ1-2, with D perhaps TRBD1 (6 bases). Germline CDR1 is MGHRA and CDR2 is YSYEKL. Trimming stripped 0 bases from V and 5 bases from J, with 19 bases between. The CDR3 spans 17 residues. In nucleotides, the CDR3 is TGCGCCAGCAGCCAAGACGGGGGGGCGAGTTTAAGATATGGCTACACCTTC. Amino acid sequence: CASSQDGGASLRYGYTF.

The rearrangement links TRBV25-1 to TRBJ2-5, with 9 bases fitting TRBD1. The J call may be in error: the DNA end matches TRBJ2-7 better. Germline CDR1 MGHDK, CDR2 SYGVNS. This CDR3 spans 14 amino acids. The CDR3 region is CASTTGGVVNEQYF. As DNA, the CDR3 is TGTGCCAGTACTACAGGGGGCGTTGTCAACGAGCAGTACTTC.

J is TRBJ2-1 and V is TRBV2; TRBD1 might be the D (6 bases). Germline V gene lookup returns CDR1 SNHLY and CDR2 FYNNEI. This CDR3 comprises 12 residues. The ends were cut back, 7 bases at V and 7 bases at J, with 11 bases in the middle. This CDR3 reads CASTGQSNEQFF. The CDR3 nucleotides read TGTGCCAGCACTGGACAGAGTAATGAGCAGTTCTTC.

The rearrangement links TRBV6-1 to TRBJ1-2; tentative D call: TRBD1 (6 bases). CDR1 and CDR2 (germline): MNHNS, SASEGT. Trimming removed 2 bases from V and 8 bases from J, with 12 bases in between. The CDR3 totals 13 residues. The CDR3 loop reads CASSENRVWGYTF. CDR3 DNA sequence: TGTGCCAGCAGTGAAAACAGGGTGTGGGGCTACACCTTC.

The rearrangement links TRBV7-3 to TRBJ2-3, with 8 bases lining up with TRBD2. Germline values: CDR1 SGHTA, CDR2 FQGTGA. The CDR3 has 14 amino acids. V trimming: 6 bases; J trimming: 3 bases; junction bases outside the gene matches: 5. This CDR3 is CASSYGGGTDTQYF. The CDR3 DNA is TGTGCCAGCAGTTACGGGGGGGGTACAGATACGCAGTATTTT.